The clone carrying this T cell receptor (beta chain) was counted once. Its target is not known. V was clipped by 2 bases and J by 1 base, with 14 bases between them. CDR1 GTSNPN and CDR2 SVGIG come from the germline V gene (reference sequence). There are 15 residues in the CDR3. Researchers ran the PCR with 60 Vbeta and 13 Jbeta primers. This table comes from immunoSEQ multiplex PCR, and its TCRdb copy is limited to in-frame clones, with some not included. The data hold about 150,000 clones, with 85% observed a single time. The data are from a study of cytomegalovirus exposure and HLA in healthy donors. The study, taken as a whole, reports: The study designated around 150 TCR beta chains cytomegalovirus-associated. Indistinguishable V segments, including TRBV6-2 and TRBV6-3, were excluded.

The clonotype originates from a boy under 10 years old in good health and CMV-seronegative. The material sequenced was PBMCs. The chain is built from TRBV30 and TRBJ1-1; a weak D match, TRBD1 (6 bases). The CDR3 DNA is TGTGCCTGGAGTCCCCTCTTACAGGGGAACACTGAAGCTTTCTTT. It codes for CAWSPLLQGNTEAFF.